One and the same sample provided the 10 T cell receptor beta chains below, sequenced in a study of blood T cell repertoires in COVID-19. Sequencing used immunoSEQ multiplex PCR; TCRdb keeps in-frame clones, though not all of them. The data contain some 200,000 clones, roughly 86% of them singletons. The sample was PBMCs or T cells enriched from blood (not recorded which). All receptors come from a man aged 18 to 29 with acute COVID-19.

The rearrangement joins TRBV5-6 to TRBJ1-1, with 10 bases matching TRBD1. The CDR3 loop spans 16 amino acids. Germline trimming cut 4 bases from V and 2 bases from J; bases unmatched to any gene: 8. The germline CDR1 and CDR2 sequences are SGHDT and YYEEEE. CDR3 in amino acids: CASSPSTGGLNTEAFF. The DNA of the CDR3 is TGTGCCAGCAGCCCCTCGACAGGGGGCTTAAACACTGAAGCTTTCTTT.

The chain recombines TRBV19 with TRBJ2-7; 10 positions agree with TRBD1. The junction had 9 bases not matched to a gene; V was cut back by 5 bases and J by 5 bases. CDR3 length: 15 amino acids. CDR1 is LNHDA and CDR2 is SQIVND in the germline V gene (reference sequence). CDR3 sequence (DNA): TGTGCCAGTAGTTCCACCGGGACAGGGGTCCACGAGCAGTACTTC. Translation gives CASSSTGTGVHEQYF.

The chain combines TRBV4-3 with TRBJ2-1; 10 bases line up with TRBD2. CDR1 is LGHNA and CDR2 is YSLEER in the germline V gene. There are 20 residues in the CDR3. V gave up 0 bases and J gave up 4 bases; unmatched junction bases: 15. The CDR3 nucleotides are TGCGCCAGCAGCCAAGATCGGCTAGCGGGAGTCGTGGTACCTTACAATGAGCAGTTCTTC. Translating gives CASSQDRLAGVVVPYNEQFF.

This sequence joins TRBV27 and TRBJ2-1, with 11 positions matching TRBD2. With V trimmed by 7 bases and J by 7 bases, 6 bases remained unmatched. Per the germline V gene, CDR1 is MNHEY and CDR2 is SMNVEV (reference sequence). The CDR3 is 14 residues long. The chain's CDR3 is CASNWGTSGNEQFF. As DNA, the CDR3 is TGTGCCAGCAACTGGGGGACTAGCGGAAATGAGCAGTTCTTC.

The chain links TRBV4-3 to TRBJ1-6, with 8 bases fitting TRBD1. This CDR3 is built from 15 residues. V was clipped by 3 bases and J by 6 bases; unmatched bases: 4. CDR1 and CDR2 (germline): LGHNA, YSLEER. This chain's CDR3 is CASSQAGGGNSPLHF. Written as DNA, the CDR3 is TGCGCCAGCAGCCAGGCAGGGGGCGGTAATTCACCCCTCCACTTT.

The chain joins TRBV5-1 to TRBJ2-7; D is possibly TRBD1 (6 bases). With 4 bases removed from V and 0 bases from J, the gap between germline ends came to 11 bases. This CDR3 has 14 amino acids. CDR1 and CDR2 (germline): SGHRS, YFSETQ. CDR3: CASSRAGDSYEQYF. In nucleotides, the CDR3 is TGCGCCAGCAGCCGAGCAGGGGACTCCTACGAGCAGTACTTC.

CDR3 nucleotide sequence: TGTGCCAGCAGTACGGGACAGTCGGCCTACAATGAGCAGTTCTTC. Translating gives CASSTGQSAYNEQFF. The chain joins TRBV27 to TRBJ2-1; TRBD1 aligns across 7 bases. The germline V gene has CDR1 MNHEY and CDR2 SMNVEV (reference sequence). CDR3 size: 15 residues. The junction had 6 bases not matched to a gene; V was cut back by 5 bases and J by 2 bases.

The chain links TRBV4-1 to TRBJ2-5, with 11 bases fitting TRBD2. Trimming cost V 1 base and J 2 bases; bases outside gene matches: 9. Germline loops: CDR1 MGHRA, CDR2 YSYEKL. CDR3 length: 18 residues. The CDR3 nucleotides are TGCGCCAGCAGCCAAGCCGCACTAGCGGGAGCTTATCAAGAGACCCAGTACTTC. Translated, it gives CASSQAALAGAYQETQYF.

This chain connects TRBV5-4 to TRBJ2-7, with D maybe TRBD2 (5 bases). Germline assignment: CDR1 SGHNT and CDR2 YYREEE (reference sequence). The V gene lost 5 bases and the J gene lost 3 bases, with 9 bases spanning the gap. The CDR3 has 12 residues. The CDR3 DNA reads TGTGCCAGCAGTTCAGGAGGCTACGAGCAGTACTTC. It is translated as CASSSGGYEQYF.

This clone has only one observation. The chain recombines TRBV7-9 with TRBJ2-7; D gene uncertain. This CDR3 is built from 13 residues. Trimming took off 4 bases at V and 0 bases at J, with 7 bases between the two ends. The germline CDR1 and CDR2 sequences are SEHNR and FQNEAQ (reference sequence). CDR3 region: CASSSPVSYEQYF. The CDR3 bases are TGTGCCAGCAGCTCGCCGGTCTCCTACGAGCAGTACTTC.